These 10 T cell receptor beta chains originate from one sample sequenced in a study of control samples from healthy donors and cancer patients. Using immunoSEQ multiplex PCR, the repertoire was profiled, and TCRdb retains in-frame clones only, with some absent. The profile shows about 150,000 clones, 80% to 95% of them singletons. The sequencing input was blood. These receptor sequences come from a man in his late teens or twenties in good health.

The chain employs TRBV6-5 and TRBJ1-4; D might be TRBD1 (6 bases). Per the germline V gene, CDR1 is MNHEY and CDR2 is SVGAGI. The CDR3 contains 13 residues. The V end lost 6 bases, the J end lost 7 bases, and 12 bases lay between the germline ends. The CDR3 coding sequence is TGTGCCAGCAGCAGGGGTGTGGGTGAAAAACTGTTTTTT. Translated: CASSRGVGEKLFF.

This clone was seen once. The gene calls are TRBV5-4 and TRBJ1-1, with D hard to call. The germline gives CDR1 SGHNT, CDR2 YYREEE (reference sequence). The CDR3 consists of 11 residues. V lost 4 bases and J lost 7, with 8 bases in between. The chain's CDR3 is CASSIDNEAFF. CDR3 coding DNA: TGTGCCAGCAGCATCGACAATGAAGCTTTCTTT.

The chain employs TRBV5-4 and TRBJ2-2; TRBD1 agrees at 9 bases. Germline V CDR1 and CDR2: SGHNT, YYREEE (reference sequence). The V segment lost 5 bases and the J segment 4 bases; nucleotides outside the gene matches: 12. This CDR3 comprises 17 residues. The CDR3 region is CASRPDRGESITGELFF. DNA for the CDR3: TGTGCCAGCAGGCCGGACAGGGGAGAGTCAATCACCGGGGAGCTGTTTTTT.

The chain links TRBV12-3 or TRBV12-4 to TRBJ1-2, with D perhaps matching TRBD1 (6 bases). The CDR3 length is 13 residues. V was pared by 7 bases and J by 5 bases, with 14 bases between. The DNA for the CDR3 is TGTGCCAGCACCTCGGGGGCGAGGTATGGCTACACCTTC. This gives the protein CASTSGARYGYTF.

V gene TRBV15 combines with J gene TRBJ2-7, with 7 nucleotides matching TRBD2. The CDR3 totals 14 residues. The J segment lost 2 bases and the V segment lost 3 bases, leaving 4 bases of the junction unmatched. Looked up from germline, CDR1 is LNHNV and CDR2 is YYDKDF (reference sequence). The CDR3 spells CATSRGLFTYEQYF. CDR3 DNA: TGTGCCACCAGCAGGGGACTATTCACCTACGAGCAGTACTTC.

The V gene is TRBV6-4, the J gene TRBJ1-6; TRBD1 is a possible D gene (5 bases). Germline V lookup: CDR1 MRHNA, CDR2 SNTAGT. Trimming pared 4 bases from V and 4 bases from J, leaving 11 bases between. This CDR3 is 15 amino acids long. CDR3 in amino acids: CASSGAGRYNSPLHF. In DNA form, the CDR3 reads TGTGCCAGCAGTGGTGCAGGGCGGTATAATTCACCCCTCCACTTT.

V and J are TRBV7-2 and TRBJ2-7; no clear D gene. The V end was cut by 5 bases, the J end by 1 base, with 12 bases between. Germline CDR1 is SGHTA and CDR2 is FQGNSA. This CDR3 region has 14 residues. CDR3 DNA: TGTGCCAGCAGCCCTCGGGCCCCATCCTACGAGCAGTACTTC. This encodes CASSPRAPSYEQYF.

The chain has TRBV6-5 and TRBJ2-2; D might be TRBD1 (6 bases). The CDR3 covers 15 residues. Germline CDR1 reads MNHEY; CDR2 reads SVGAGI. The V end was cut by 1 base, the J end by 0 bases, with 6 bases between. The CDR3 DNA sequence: TGTGCCAGCAGTTACTACAGGGCGAACACCGGGGAGCTGTTTTTT. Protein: CASSYYRANTGELFF.

The CDR3 DNA follows: TGCAGTGCTAAGGGGGCCTACGAGCAGTACTTC. It translates to CSAKGAYEQYF. The rearrangement links TRBV20-1 to TRBJ2-7, with D possibly TRBD1 on 6 matching bases. The germline V and J ends were trimmed by 4 bases and 2 bases, with 6 bases remaining between them. Germline loops: CDR1 DFQATT, CDR2 SNEGSKA (reference sequence). CDR3 length: 11 amino acids.

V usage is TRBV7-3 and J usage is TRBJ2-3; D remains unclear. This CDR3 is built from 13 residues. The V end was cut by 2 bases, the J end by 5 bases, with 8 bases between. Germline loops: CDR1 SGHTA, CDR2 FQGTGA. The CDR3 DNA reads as TGTGCCAGCAGCTTAGGGGTTATAGATACGCAGTATTTT. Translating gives CASSLGVIDTQYF.